These 29 T cell receptor beta chains share one sample of origin, sequenced in a study of blood T cell repertoires in COVID-19. Only in-frame clones appear in the TCRdb table, and some are missing; sequencing was by immunoSEQ multiplex PCR. Here the sample spans over 130,000 clones, roughly 81% being singletons. The sequenced material came from peripheral blood. The receptor set was obtained from a woman in her 50s with active or convalescent COVID-19.

This chain joins TRBV30 and TRBJ1-6; TRBD1 matches at 7 bases. The germline gives CDR1 GTSNPN, CDR2 SVGIG (reference sequence). CDR3 length equals 14 residues. The V segment lost 3 bases and the J segment 10 bases; nucleotides outside the gene matches: 9. CDR3 nucleotide sequence: TGTGCCTGGAGCCCGGGACAGCTGAACTCACCCCTCCACTTT. Translation gives CAWSPGQLNSPLHF.

This chain links TRBV10-1 with TRBJ1-4; D not certain. Germline CDR1 WNHNN, CDR2 SYGVQD (reference sequence). Trimming shortened V by 3 bases and J by 0 bases, and 14 bases separated the two germline ends. The CDR3 length is 17 residues. The DNA for the CDR3 is TGCGCCAGCAGTGACCCGGGTTTAATACCAACTAATGAAAAACTGTTTTTT. This translates into CASSDPGLIPTNEKLFF.

This clone was seen only once. This sequence joins TRBV7-2 and TRBJ1-2, with D tentatively TRBD1 (6 bases). This CDR3 spans 16 amino acids. Germline CDR1 and CDR2: SGHTA and FQGNSA. Trimming removed 6 bases from V and 3 bases from J, with 20 bases in between. This CDR3 reads CASRPRGGALDYGYTF. DNA for the CDR3: TGTGCCAGCAGGCCCCGGGGGGGGGCACTAGACTATGGCTACACCTTC.

The CDR3 here is CATSDRGLADTQYF. The CDR3 DNA sequence: TGTGCCACCAGTGACAGGGGGCTGGCAGATACGCAGTATTTT. The chain is built from TRBV24-1 and TRBJ2-3; 8 nucleotides line up with TRBD1. Trimming cost V 4 bases and J 4 bases; bases outside gene matches: 3. Germline lookup yields CDR1 KGHDR and CDR2 SFDVKD. CDR3 size: 14 residues.

The V and J genes are TRBV4-3 and TRBJ1-4; D call uncertain. V dropped 1 base and J dropped 8 bases, with 14 bases sitting between them. Per germline, CDR1 LGHNA and CDR2 YSLEER. There are 15 residues in the CDR3. The CDR3 here is CASSQGLGSGEKLFF. For the CDR3, the DNA is TGCGCCAGCAGCCAAGGACTGGGGAGCGGAGAAAAACTGTTTTTT.

This clone has more than one count but fewer than ten. The chain is built from TRBV2 and TRBJ2-3; 11 bases fit TRBD2. CDR3 length: 13 amino acids. Germline V gene sequence: CDR1 SNHLY, CDR2 FYNNEI. V was pared by 5 bases and J by 8 bases, with 3 bases of the junction left unmatched. In nucleotides, the CDR3 is TGTGCCAGCAGTTTAGCGGGGGGGGGTACGCAGTATTTT. It specifies CASSLAGGGTQYF.

This chain uses TRBV24-1 with TRBJ2-3, with TRBD2 matching over 11 bases. After removal of 4 bases from V and 5 bases from J, the junction contained 4 bases not matched to a gene. Per the germline V gene, CDR1 is KGHDR and CDR2 is SFDVKD. The CDR3 loop spans 15 amino acids. Here the CDR3 reads CATSDRGTSGDTQYF. CDR3 in DNA: TGTGCCACCAGTGACCGCGGGACTAGCGGAGATACGCAGTATTTT.

The V and J genes are TRBV9 and TRBJ1-6; D is undetermined. Germline V gene data show CDR1 as SGDLS and CDR2 as YYNGEE. The CDR3 totals 19 residues. Trimming removed 4 bases from V and 0 bases from J, with 20 bases in between. The CDR3 here is CASSLSADDVSSYNSPLHF. Here the CDR3 DNA reads TGTGCCAGCAGCCTAAGCGCCGACGATGTTAGCTCCTATAATTCACCCCTCCACTTT. The full variable domain, with the rest looked up from reference TRBV9 and TRBJ1-6, is DSGVTQTPKHLITATGQRVTLRCSPRSGDLSVYWYQQSLDQGLQFLIQYYNGEERAKGNILERFSAQQFPDLHSELNLSSLELGDSALYFCASSLSADDVSSYNSPLHFGNGTRLTVT.

This clone was recorded only once. The chain carries TRBV18 and TRBJ2-3; TRBD1 is a possible D gene (6 bases). This CDR3 is built from 15 residues. CDR1 and CDR2 from the germline V gene are KGHSH and LQKENI. The ends were cut back, 1 base at V and 2 bases at J, with 10 bases in the middle. CDR3 DNA: TGTGCCAGCTCACCACGGAAGGGGGACACAGATACGCAGTATTTT. Protein: CASSPRKGDTDTQYF.

The rearrangement links TRBV4-3 to TRBJ2-3; 9 bases agree with TRBD1. CDR3 length equals 15 residues. The germline V gene encodes CDR1 LGHNA and CDR2 YSLEER. The trim removed 3 bases at V and 3 bases at J, leaving 4 bases unmatched. The CDR3 nucleotides read TGCGCCAGCAGCCACGGGACAGGGCCGACAGATACGCAGTATTTT. Translation: CASSHGTGPTDTQYF.

The CDR3 reads CASSLSGIEQYF. CDR3 sequence (DNA): TGCGCCAGCAGCCTCAGCGGGATCGAGCAGTACTTC. The chain couples TRBV5-1 to TRBJ2-7, with TRBD2 matching 7 bases. CDR3 length equals 12 residues. Trimming took 4 bases from V and 6 from J; bases not matched to a gene: 4. Per germline, CDR1 SGHRS and CDR2 YFSETQ.

The chain combines TRBV7-9 with TRBJ1-2; D uncertain. The germline V gene encodes CDR1 SEHNR and CDR2 FQNEAQ (reference sequence). The length of the CDR3 is 17 residues. Deletions cut 1 base from V and 2 bases from J, with 17 bases between. The CDR3: CASSLVVRRDTNYGYTF. CDR3 sequence (DNA): TGTGCCAGCAGCTTAGTGGTCAGGAGGGATACAAACTATGGCTACACCTTC.

This clone occurred once. The rearrangement uses TRBV7-2 and TRBJ1-5; a weak D match, TRBD1 (5 bases). This CDR3 comprises 15 residues. Germline assignment: CDR1 SGHTA and CDR2 FQGNSA. V lost 1 base and J 6 bases, leaving 13 bases between the germline ends. This CDR3 reads CASSLVSGSGQPQHF. The CDR3 region has the DNA TGTGCCAGCAGCTTAGTATCAGGGTCAGGTCAGCCCCAGCATTTT.

This clone was observed a single time. The chain joins TRBV28 to TRBJ2-3, with D possibly matching TRBD1 (5 bases). This CDR3 has 13 residues. V lost 3 bases to trimming and J lost 4 bases, with 8 bases between them. Germline lookup yields CDR1 MDHEN and CDR2 SYDVKM. DNA for the CDR3: TGTGCCAGCAGTTTTTCAGGGTCAGATACGCAGTATTTT. This codes for CASSFSGSDTQYF.

The rearrangement links TRBV5-8 to TRBJ1-5; the match to TRBD1 covers 11 bases. The J segment lost 4 bases and the V segment lost 4 bases, leaving 1 base of the junction unmatched. Germline assignment: CDR1 SGHTS and CDR2 YDEGEE. This CDR3 region has 14 residues. CDR3 sequence (DNA): TGTGCCAGCAGCCGGGACAGGGGGAATCAGCCCCAGCATTTT. It translates to CASSRDRGNQPQHF. Full variable domain (rest looked up from reference TRBV5-8 and TRBJ1-5): EAGVTQSPTHLIKTRGQQATLRCSPISGHTSVYWYQQALGLGLQFLLWYDEGEERNRGNFPPRFSGRQFPNYSSELNVNALELEDSALYLCASSRDRGNQPQHFGDGTRLSIL.

Comments on this clone: This clone may be a read error of a much larger clone one base away. Other DNA sequences from this sample encode an identical CDR3 as well. The V and J genes are TRBV9 and TRBJ2-1, with 7 bases matching TRBD2. Per germline, CDR1 SGDLS and CDR2 YYNGEE. The CDR3 has 16 residues. The junction had 14 bases not matched to a gene; V was cut back by 4 bases and J by 7 bases. The CDR3 nucleotides read TGTGCCAGCAGCTCGCGGACTAGTGGGACTCGGAATGAGCAGTTCTTC. It encodes CASSSRTSGTRNEQFF.

The chain carries TRBV6-5 and TRBJ2-7, with unresolved D. Germline CDR1 and CDR2: MNHEY and SVGAGI. Trimming cost V 2 bases and J 2 bases, with 10 bases left between them. This CDR3 is 14 amino acids long. CDR3 in amino acids: CASSYGGRTYEQYF. CDR3 in DNA: TGTGCCAGCAGTTACGGCGGCAGAACCTACGAGCAGTACTTC.

This clone has just a few counts. The V call is TRBV6-5, the J call TRBJ1-2; 7 positions match TRBD1. Germline trimming cut 3 bases from V and 5 bases from J; bases unmatched to any gene: 9. The CDR3 extends over 15 amino acids. Germline V gene sequence: CDR1 MNHEY, CDR2 SVGAGI. The CDR3 region has the DNA TGTGCCAGCAGTTATAGGGGGCCCAAGAGTTATGGCTACACCTTC. It yields the protein CASSYRGPKSYGYTF.

The chain has TRBV5-4 and TRBJ2-1; 9 bases are a match to TRBD1. Germline CDR1 SGHNT, CDR2 YYREEE (reference sequence). CDR3 length equals 15 residues. V was clipped by 4 bases and J by 7 bases; unmatched bases: 9. The CDR3 spells CASSPPGQGENEQFF. For the CDR3, the DNA is TGTGCCAGCAGCCCCCCGGGACAGGGTGAGAATGAGCAGTTCTTC.

The chain links TRBV4-2 to TRBJ2-3; possibly TRBD1 for D (6 bases). This CDR3 is 15 amino acids long. V lost 5 bases, J lost 5 bases, and 17 bases lay in between. Per the germline V gene, CDR1 is LGHNA and CDR2 is YNFKEQ. CDR3 protein: CASSDVGGAGDTQYF. The CDR3 coding sequence is TGTGCCAGCAGCGATGTTGGGGGCGCGGGAGATACGCAGTATTTT.

In this sample, this clone turned up once. The genes are TRBV7-2 and TRBJ2-3; D is undetermined. V shed 5 bases and J shed 5 bases, with 11 bases lying between them. Germline CDR1 reads SGHTA; CDR2 reads FQGNSA. The CDR3 extends over 13 amino acids. The CDR3 protein is CASSIPGGDTQYF. As DNA, the CDR3 is TGTGCCAGCAGCATCCCCGGTGGAGATACGCAGTATTTT.

This chain connects TRBV20-1 to TRBJ2-5; D perhaps matches TRBD2 (5 bases). V was pared by 1 base and J by 5 bases, with 5 bases between. The CDR3 length is 11 residues. Germline CDR1 DFQATT, CDR2 SNEGSKA (reference sequence). The CDR3 coding sequence is TGCAGTGCTAGAGCGGGGGAGACCCAGTACTTC. It codes for CSARAGETQYF.

The chain uses TRBV7-2 and TRBJ1-5; 8 bases fit TRBD1. The CDR3 has 15 amino acids. Germline trimming cut 8 bases from V and 6 bases from J; bases unmatched to any gene: 12. Germline CDR1 and CDR2: SGHTA and FQGNSA. The CDR3 DNA follows: TGTGCCAGCGCGTCCGGGACAGGTTCGAGTCAGCCCCAGCATTTT. Amino acids: CASASGTGSSQPQHF.

V usage is TRBV5-8 and J usage is TRBJ2-7, with D possibly matching TRBD1 (5 bases). V was shortened by 9 bases and J by 3 bases, with 16 bases between the two germline ends. Germline V lookup: CDR1 SGHTS, CDR2 YDEGEE. The CDR3 has 13 amino acids. The CDR3 here is CATNQGRSYEQYF. The CDR3 DNA reads TGTGCCACCAACCAGGGCAGGAGCTACGAGCAGTACTTC.

V gene TRBV23-1 combines with J gene TRBJ2-1; a possible D gene is TRBD2 (5 bases). TRBV23-1 is classed as an ORF, of uncertain function. This CDR3 is 16 amino acids long. The V end was cut by 4 bases, the J end by 6 bases, with 19 bases between. CDR3 coding DNA: TGCGCCAGCAGTCCGTCGCCGGAGGCAGGCCCCAATGAGCAGTTCTTC. Protein product: CASSPSPEAGPNEQFF.

This clone was detected only once. J is TRBJ1-4 and V is TRBV6-5; TRBD1 might be the D (6 bases). The CDR3 loop spans 15 amino acids. V dropped 5 bases and J dropped 4 bases, with 14 bases sitting between them. Germline CDR1 is MNHEY and CDR2 is SVGAGI. This CDR3 is CASSNMGHYNEKLFF. CDR3 sequence (DNA): TGTGCCAGCAGTAACATGGGACACTATAATGAAAAACTGTTTTTT.

The gene calls are TRBV27 and TRBJ2-2; TRBD2 matches 8 bases. From germline, CDR1 is MNHEY and CDR2 SMNVEV (reference sequence). The CDR3 has 15 residues. J gave up 1 base and V 4 bases, and 2 bases lay outside the gene matches. The CDR3 spells CASSWTSRNTGELFF. CDR3 DNA: TGTGCCAGCAGTTGGACTAGCCGGAACACCGGGGAGCTGTTTTTT.

This clone was counted a few times. The rearrangement joins TRBV7-9 to TRBJ1-2, with D unresolved. The germline CDR1 and CDR2 sequences are SEHNR and FQNEAQ (reference sequence). The V end lost 2 bases, the J end lost 5 bases, and 12 bases lay between the germline ends. This CDR3 is built from 14 residues. CDR3 sequence (DNA): TGTGCCAGCAGCTTATCATCCCAGGTATATGGCTACACCTTC. It yields the protein CASSLSSQVYGYTF.

The chain couples TRBV6-5 to TRBJ1-2, with D perhaps matching TRBD1 (6 bases). This CDR3 comprises 12 residues. With 4 bases removed from V and 8 bases from J, the gap between germline ends came to 11 bases. Germline values: CDR1 MNHEY, CDR2 SVGAGI. The CDR3 DNA sequence: TGTGCCAGCAGTTCAGTAGGGGGAGGCTACACCTTC. Encoded protein: CASSSVGGGYTF.